This is a list of T cell receptor beta chains from one sample in a study of T cells expressing NK-cell markers. From its re-call of the 5' RACE reads, TCRdb lists each CDR3 protein once, without DNA. The listing records roughly 160,000 distinct CDR3 sequences. Sequenced sample: blood T cells: a sorted CD56 or NKG2C T cell subset, CD4+ or CD8+ T cells, or bulk PBMC T cells (not recorded which). Source of these receptors: a man aged 18 to 69 in good health. CDR3s include the opening cysteine and the closing phenylalanine or tryptophan. Each record gives: V gene, J gene, CDR3 protein.

TRBV5-1	TRBJ1-5	CASSLATGSNQPQHF
TRBV19	TRBJ1-2	CASSNQRSNYGYTF
TRBV7-2	TRBJ2-7	CASSPLGGSSYEQYF
TRBV10-3	TRBJ1-1	CAISWDAYTEAFF
TRBV20-1	TRBJ2-5	CSASPTSGGASETQYF
TRBV6-5	TRBJ2-7	CASSWGQGGSYEQYF
TRBV6-5	TRBJ2-7	CASSYLGTVTYEQYF
TRBV29-1	TRBJ2-3	CSARLAGNTDTQYF
TRBV2	TRBJ1-5	CASIIAKGQPQHF
TRBV27	TRBJ1-1	CASRLTPNTEAFF
TRBV7-9	TRBJ2-1	CASSPRTGGSYNEQFF
TRBV28	TRBJ1-2	CASRHQGHGYTF
TRBV10-3	TRBJ2-1	CAISERDEQFF
TRBV20-1	TRBJ2-1	CSARLGGVGEQFF
TRBV6-4	TRBJ2-1	CASRLQGASYNEQFF
TRBV19	TRBJ2-3	CASSSPGGDTQYF
TRBV28	TRBJ1-2	CASSLEGLGYTF
TRBV23-1	TRBJ2-4	CASSQGRLGTIPQGYIQYF
TRBV4-2	TRBJ2-5	CASSQAAWGETQYF
TRBV9	TRBJ2-2	CASSSREGAGFGELFF
TRBV6-1	TRBJ2-3	CASSEEGRGTDTQYF
TRBV4-1	TRBJ2-3	CASSRVAGGTDTQYF
TRBV12-3/TRBV12-4	TRBJ2-6	CASSSGVSGANVLTF
TRBV6-1	TRBJ2-3	CASSPTGVRADTQYF
TRBV27	TRBJ2-1	CASSLTGASYNEQFF
TRBV5-1	TRBJ2-7	CASSLFGSGESSYEQYF
TRBV28	TRBJ2-7	CASSSAGTGDFYEQYF
TRBV20-1	TRBJ1-2	CSASNGDYGYTF
TRBV12-3/TRBV12-4	TRBJ2-7	CASSLAGRGGLLEQYF
TRBV3-1	TRBJ1-4	CASSRGHLNEKLFF
TRBV6-5	TRBJ2-2	CASSPLGGPDTGELFF
TRBV27	TRBJ2-7	CASSRDGGSEQYF
TRBV6-1	TRBJ2-5	CASSGTLAGQETQYF
TRBV6-5	TRBJ2-7	CASSSRTSWAYEQYF
TRBV9	TRBJ1-1	CASSVATGKGEAFF
TRBV14	TRBJ2-1	CASSQPGGSNEQFF
TRBV9	TRBJ2-4	CASSATGTGVNIQYF
TRBV28	TRBJ2-5	CASSPQGGETQYF
TRBV19	TRBJ2-1	CASSVLAGAGNEQFF
TRBV5-1	TRBJ2-7	CASSHTSGGPYEQYF
TRBV20-1	TRBJ1-2	CSAREGNYGYTF
TRBV9	TRBJ1-1	CASSPGQNTEAFF
TRBV9	TRBJ2-5	CASSVEAGTGETQYF
TRBV21-1	TRBJ1-1	CASSDLIRQDGESGEAFF
TRBV6-5	TRBJ2-7	CASIRRQGSSYEQYF
TRBV12-3/TRBV12-4	TRBJ1-1	CASSFSGPMNTEAFF
TRBV19	TRBJ2-1	CASSPHSGGTGPYNEQFF
TRBV9	TRBJ1-5	CASSGGGSNQPQHF
TRBV6-1	TRBJ2-7	CASSEGQGASYEQYF
TRBV9	TRBJ2-3	CASSSRGTGSWFTDTQYF
TRBV6-5	TRBJ2-2	CASSYEGLSRTGELFF
TRBV7-9	TRBJ2-7	CASSLSVPEQYF
TRBV9	TRBJ2-2	CASSVGGNTGELFF